This T cell receptor (beta chain) is drawn from a study of blood T cell repertoires in COVID-19. Study as a whole: Nucleic acid was either cDNA or gDNA, and it came from T cells, B-cell-depleted T cells, or PBMCs.

Assay used: immunoSEQ multiplex PCR; TCRdb lists only in-frame clones, some missing. This sample yields fewer than 150,000 clones, of which about 80% are seen a single time; approximately 6.5% belongs to the top ten. The source of this sequence is a human donor in a cohort sampled during active COVID-19. The sequenced sample consisted of peripheral blood.

The CDR3 spells CASSVGQGNTGELFF. Here the CDR3 DNA reads TGTGCCAGCAGTGTGGGACAGGGGAACACCGGGGAGCTGTTTTTT. V and J are TRBV6-2 or TRBV6-3 and TRBJ2-2, with 9 bases lining up with TRBD1. Germline CDR1 and CDR2: MNHEY and SVGEGT. J lost 1 base, V lost 5 bases, and 2 bases had no gene match. This CDR3 comprises 15 residues.